This TCR beta chain was recovered during a study of B cell selection in AIRE deficiency. Study-level results: Of 3657 shared Treg TCRbeta sequences, over 30% were healthy-only, over 7% patient-only. In TCRBV usage, CDR3 length and diversity, patient Tconv and Treg cells matched healthy donors.

Using immunoSEQ multiplex PCR, the repertoire was profiled, and TCRdb retains in-frame clones only, with some absent. The profile covers 20,000 to 25,000 clones, with over 90% appearing a single time and approximately 1.5% taken by the ten largest. Worth noting for this clone: What it binds is unknown.

The CDR3 has 11 residues. Germline CDR1 reads MNHNS; CDR2 reads SASEGT. V was cut by 5 bases and J by 6 bases, with 6 bases left in between. Sorted regulatory T cells were CD4-positive, CD25-high and CD127-low or negative. Controls came from healthy donors unrelated to patients. The chain has TRBV6-1 and TRBJ2-3; D uncertain. The receptor was isolated from a human donor in good health. The sequencing input was CD4+CD25+ Tregs sorted from PBMCs. The CDR3 region has the DNA TGTGCCAGCAGTTTGGAGGATACGCAGTATTTT. Protein sequence: CASSLEDTQYF.